The rows below give T cell receptor beta chains drawn from one sample of a study of identical twins. Each CDR3 protein gets one entry after TCRdb re-called the 5' RACE reads with MiXCR. The sample lists around 480,000 distinct CDR3 sequences, roughly 13% occurring once. A further study also used this sample, focusing on yellow fever vaccine responses in identical twins.

The source material was CD4+ T cells sorted from blood. The origin of the receptors is a woman younger than 35 in good health. Each CDR3 is given with its conserved first and last residue. The order of the fields is J gene, V gene, D gene, clone size, CDR3 protein, CDR3 DNA. A D gene is named only where the DNA matches it firmly. Part of the rows lack a size; the others show once, few, many or a class for expanded clones.

J gene: TRBJ1-1
V gene: TRBV10-3
D gene: -
clone size: few
CDR3 protein: CAITGNTEAFF
CDR3 DNA: TGTGCCATCACCGGGAACACTGAAGCTTTCTTT

J gene: TRBJ2-4
V gene: TRBV20-1
D gene: TRBD2
clone size: many
CDR3 protein: CSAPPGGAKNIQYF
CDR3 DNA: TGCAGTGCTCCACCCGGGGGGGCCAAAAACATTCAGTACTTC

J gene: TRBJ2-1
V gene: TRBV7-9
D gene: -
clone size: -
CDR3 protein: CASNKASSYNEQFF
CDR3 DNA: TGTGCCAGCAACAAGGCAAGCTCCTACAATGAGCAGTTCTTC

J gene: TRBJ2-7
V gene: TRBV12-3/TRBV12-4
D gene: TRBD2
clone size: -
CDR3 protein: CASSLALRESYEQYF
CDR3 DNA: TGTGCCAGCAGTTTAGCGTTGCGGGAGAGCTACGAGCAGTACTTC

J gene: TRBJ2-7
V gene: TRBV27
D gene: TRBD2
clone size: few
CDR3 protein: CASSLSRASGSSYEQYF
CDR3 DNA: TGTGCCAGCAGTTTATCGAGGGCTAGCGGGAGCTCCTACGAGCAGTACTTC

J gene: TRBJ1-1
V gene: TRBV5-1
D gene: TRBD1
clone size: many
CDR3 protein: CASSETTGGDTEAFF
CDR3 DNA: TGCGCCAGCAGCGAAACGACAGGGGGGGACACTGAAGCTTTCTTT

J gene: TRBJ2-5
V gene: TRBV24-1
D gene: TRBD1
clone size: few
CDR3 protein: CATSDSGQGQETQYF
CDR3 DNA: TGTGCCACCAGTGATTCGGGACAGGGACAGGAGACCCAGTACTTC

J gene: TRBJ2-2
V gene: TRBV9
D gene: -
clone size: few
CDR3 protein: CASSVRFSANTGELFF
CDR3 DNA: TGTGCCAGCAGCGTACGCTTTTCCGCCAACACCGGGGAGCTGTTTTTT

J gene: TRBJ2-7
V gene: TRBV3-1
D gene: -
clone size: many
CDR3 protein: CASSQAPGAMIYEQYF
CDR3 DNA: TGTGCCAGCAGCCAAGCGCCGGGGGCGATGATCTACGAGCAGTACTTC

J gene: TRBJ2-1
V gene: TRBV18
D gene: -
clone size: few
CDR3 protein: CASSPRQSLYNEQFF
CDR3 DNA: TGTGCCAGTTCCCCGAGGCAGTCCCTCTACAATGAGCAGTTCTTC

J gene: TRBJ2-2
V gene: TRBV9
D gene: -
clone size: -
CDR3 protein: CASSVGGGAGMTGELFF
CDR3 DNA: TGTGCCAGCAGCGTAGGAGGCGGGGCAGGGATGACCGGGGAGCTGTTTTTT

J gene: TRBJ2-3
V gene: TRBV24-1
D gene: -
clone size: -
CDR3 protein: CATSDSRTDHTDTQYF
CDR3 DNA: TGTGCCACCAGTGATTCTAGGACGGACCACACAGATACGCAGTATTTT

J gene: TRBJ2-5
V gene: TRBV7-8
D gene: TRBD2
clone size: -
CDR3 protein: CASSFWTSGGQETQYF
CDR3 DNA: TGTGCCAGCAGCTTCTGGACTAGCGGGGGGCAAGAGACCCAGTACTTC

J gene: TRBJ2-2
V gene: TRBV12-3/TRBV12-4
D gene: -
clone size: -
CDR3 protein: CASRPTRQTRELFF
CDR3 DNA: TGTGCCAGCAGACCTACCCGACAGACCCGGGAGCTGTTTTTT

J gene: TRBJ2-1
V gene: TRBV20-1
D gene: TRBD2
clone size: -
CDR3 protein: CSARTLEAGGRRNEQFF
CDR3 DNA: TGCAGTGCACGGACACTCGAAGCGGGGGGGCGGCGCAATGAGCAGTTCTTC

J gene: TRBJ1-6
V gene: TRBV6-1
D gene: -
clone size: many
CDR3 protein: CASSEPPSPPLHF
CDR3 DNA: TGTGCCAGCAGTGAACCACCCTCGCCTCCCCTCCACTTT

J gene: TRBJ2-2
V gene: TRBV10-3
D gene: TRBD1
clone size: -
CDR3 protein: CATLQGALDTGELFF
CDR3 DNA: TGTGCCACCTTACAGGGGGCGCTGGACACCGGGGAGCTGTTTTTT

J gene: TRBJ2-7
V gene: TRBV30
D gene: -
clone size: -
CDR3 protein: CALRLAREQYF
CDR3 DNA: TGTGCCCTACGGCTAGCACGGGAGCAGTACTTC

J gene: TRBJ2-5
V gene: TRBV5-6
D gene: -
clone size: -
CDR3 protein: CASSFFRQGFQTQYF
CDR3 DNA: TGTGCCAGCAGCTTTTTCCGGCAGGGTTTTCAGACCCAGTACTTC

J gene: TRBJ1-1
V gene: TRBV21-1
D gene: -
clone size: few
CDR3 protein: CASASRDRNTEAFF
CDR3 DNA: TGTGCCAGCGCCTCGAGGGATCGAAACACTGAAGCTTTCTTT

J gene: TRBJ2-3
V gene: TRBV10-3
D gene: -
clone size: -
CDR3 protein: CAISPYQGLRGDTQYF
CDR3 DNA: TGTGCCATCAGTCCCTATCAGGGCCTCAGAGGAGATACGCAGTATTTT

J gene: TRBJ2-1
V gene: TRBV11-1
D gene: TRBD1
clone size: few
CDR3 protein: CASSPFVRTGEIFSYNEQFF
CDR3 DNA: TGTGCCAGCAGCCCCTTCGTCCGGACAGGGGAAATATTTTCCTACAATGAGCAGTTCTTC